The T cell receptor (beta chain) under discussion was sequenced for a study of graft-versus-host responses after intestinal transplantation. General observations from the study: Peak circulating GvH clone levels tracked with early post-transplant HvG declines. The recipient marrow held GvH clones, and some of them showed up first in ileum or blood.

The CDR3 spans 13 residues. Trimming at V came to 8 bases and at J to 2 bases, leaving 3 bases not matched to a gene. Germline V gives CDR1 MNHNS, CDR2 SASEGT. Assay used: immunoSEQ multiplex PCR; TCRdb lists only in-frame clones, some missing. The repertoire holds almost 85,000 clones, with 75% to 95% as singletons. As concerns this clone: The antigen is undetermined.

The chain links TRBV6-1 to TRBJ2-7; 10 nucleotides line up with TRBD1. The clonotype originates from a human donor who received an intestinal transplant. The sample consisted of unstimulated CD4+ T cells sorted from spleen or lymph node cells, taken before intestinal transplant. In DNA form, the CDR3 reads TGTGCCAGCGGTGGACAGGGGGCCTACGAGCAGTACTTC. Its translation: CASGGQGAYEQYF.